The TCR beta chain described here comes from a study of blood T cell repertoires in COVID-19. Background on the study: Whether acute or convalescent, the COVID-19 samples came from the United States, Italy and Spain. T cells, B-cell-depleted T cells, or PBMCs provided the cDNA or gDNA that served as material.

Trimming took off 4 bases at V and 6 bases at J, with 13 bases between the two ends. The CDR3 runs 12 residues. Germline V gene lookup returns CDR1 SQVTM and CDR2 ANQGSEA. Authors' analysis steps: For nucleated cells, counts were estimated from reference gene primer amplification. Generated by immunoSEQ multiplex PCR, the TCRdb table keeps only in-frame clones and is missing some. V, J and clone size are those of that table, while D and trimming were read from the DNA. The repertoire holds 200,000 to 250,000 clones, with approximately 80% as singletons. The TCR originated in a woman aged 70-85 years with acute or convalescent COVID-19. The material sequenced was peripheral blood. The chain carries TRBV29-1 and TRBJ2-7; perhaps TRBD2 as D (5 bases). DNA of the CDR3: TGCAGCGTTGGGGCAGGTCGGGGCGAGCAGTACTTC. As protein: CSVGAGRGEQYF.